This is a list of T cell receptor beta chains from one sample in a study of T cells in Graves' hyperthyroidism and ophthalmopathy. TCRdb re-called the multiplex PCR reads with MiXCR, one entry per CDR3 protein. Of about 360,000 distinct CDR3 sequences listed, less than 15% are singletons. Sequences were obtained from blood. Receptors originate from a woman younger than 30 with Graves' hyperthyroidism. The CDR3 runs from the conserved cysteine through the conserved F or W. The order of the fields is D gene, V gene, J gene, clone size, CDR3 DNA, CDR3 protein. D genes are given only for firm matches. Rows give clone size only sometimes, using once, few, many, or a class for an expanded clone.

.,TRBV10-3,TRBJ2-1,many,TGTGCCATCAGTGACCCCGTTGTGCGACAGCACCTCTACAATGAGCAGTTCTTC,CAISDPVVRQHLYNEQFF
TRBD1,TRBV28,TRBJ1-5,many,TGTGCCAGCACCATGACCTCCGGGACAGTGTATAGCAATCAGCCCCAGCATTTT,CASTMTSGTVYSNQPQHF
TRBD2,TRBV7-2,TRBJ2-1,many,TGTGCCAGCAGCTCCGGACTAGCTTTGGGGAATGAGCAGTTCTTC,CASSSGLALGNEQFF
.,TRBV2,TRBJ2-3,many,TGTGCCACCCTCGGTAGGGCAGATACGCAGTATTTT,CATLGRADTQYF
.,TRBV2,TRBJ1-6,many,TGTGCCAGCAGGGACCTTATGCGGTCGGGATCACCCCTCCACTTT,CASRDLMRSGSPLHF
.,TRBV7-6,TRBJ1-3,once,TGTGCCAGCAGCAGGGTTTCTGGAAACACCATATATTTT,CASSRVSGNTIYF
.,TRBV7-3,TRBJ1-6,few,TGTGCCAGCAGCTTAACAGGGGAATATAATTCACCCCTCCACTTT,CASSLTGEYNSPLHF
TRBD2,TRBV13,TRBJ2-3,many,TGTGCCAGCAGCGCCGGGACTATTTACACAGATACGCAGTATTTT,CASSAGTIYTDTQYF
TRBD1,TRBV25-1,TRBJ2-5,once,TGTGCCAGCAGTGAATTCGGCAGGGGGACGTTGGAGGCCCAGTACTTC,CASSEFGRGTLEAQYF
.,TRBV20-1,TRBJ2-1,.,TGCAGTGCTAGAGACAGGGAAAGGGGCAATGAGCAGTTCTTC,CSARDRERGNEQFF
.,TRBV6-1,TRBJ1-1,.,TGTGCCAGCAGTGAAAGGGGTAGGGGTAACACTGAAGCTTTCTTT,CASSERGRGNTEAFF
.,TRBV12-3/TRBV12-4,TRBJ1-3,many,TGTGCCAGCAGTTTAGCGCTCGCGGGGGGAAACACCATATATTTT,CASSLALAGGNTIYF
.,TRBV6-5,TRBJ2-1,many,TGTGCCAGCAGTTACTCGCCGCCAAGCCTAGCGCTAAATGACAATGAGCAGTTCTTC,CASSYSPPSLALNDNEQFF
.,TRBV12-3/TRBV12-4,TRBJ2-3,many,TGTGCCAGCCGATGGAGGGAGGGGGCAGATACGCAGTATTTT,CASRWREGADTQYF
.,TRBV5-4,TRBJ1-4,few,TGTGCCGGCTTCTCCCAAGGGGGAGGCGGTGAAAAACTGTTTTTT,CAGFSQGGGGEKLFF
.,TRBV20-1,TRBJ1-2,many,TGCAGTGCTAAGACTCCTATCGCCGGCCTCAGGGACTATGGCTACACCTTC,CSAKTPIAGLRDYGYTF
.,TRBV12-3/TRBV12-4,TRBJ2-2,many,TGTGCCAGCAGTTTAAGATCGGCAGAATACGGTGGGGAGCTGTTTTTT,CASSLRSAEYGGELFF
TRBD2,TRBV20-1,TRBJ2-2,many,TGCAGTGCTGGGACTAGCGGGAGAAACGGGGAGCTGTTTTTT,CSAGTSGRNGELFF
TRBD1,TRBV20-1,TRBJ2-7,many,TGCAGTGCTAGGGGGGTCCTGACAGGGGTCAGGTACGAGCAGTACTTC,CSARGVLTGVRYEQYF
.,TRBV4-3,TRBJ2-5,.,TGCGCCAGCAGCCCTAGAGATGGGGAGACCCAGTACTTC,CASSPRDGETQYF
TRBD2,TRBV7-6,TRBJ2-3,many,TGTGCCAGCAGCTTAGGAGCGGGGGGGCCCACAGATACGCAGTATTTT,CASSLGAGGPTDTQYF
TRBD1,TRBV20-1,TRBJ1-2,.,TGCAGTGCTAGGAGACAGGGGGCAGTCTATGGCTACACCTTC,CSARRQGAVYGYTF
.,TRBV2,TRBJ1-4,many,TGTGCCTCCCTGAGAGAGGCGACGAAACTGTTTTTT,CASLREATKLFF
TRBD1,TRBV5-1,TRBJ1-2,.,TGCGCCAGCAGCCTCGGACAGGCGTTTAACTATGGCTACACCTTC,CASSLGQAFNYGYTF
.,TRBV11-2,TRBJ2-7,.,TGTGCCAGCAGCCCCCATCCCTCACAGGGATACGAGCAGTACTTC,CASSPHPSQGYEQYF
.,TRBV6-5,TRBJ1-1,many,TGTGCCAGCAGTTACTCAGGGGATCGGACTGAAGCTTTCTTT,CASSYSGDRTEAFF
.,TRBV10-2,TRBJ2-1,.,TGCGCCAGCACCGAGATGAATGAGCAGTTCTTC,CASTEMNEQFF